The source of this T cell receptor beta chain is a study of shared clonotypes between healthy human individuals. Measured with immunoSEQ multiplex PCR; TCRdb has only the in-frame clones, and not every one. The table includes roughly 1,800,000 clones, about 95% detected once. Naive CD8 cells comprised CD45RO-negative, CCR7-positively selected cells, excluding terminally differentiated effector memory CD45RA+ cells. In this sample, this clone turned up once. CDR3 length: 15 residues. Per the germline V gene, CDR1 is SEHNR and CDR2 is FQNEAQ (reference sequence). The V gene end was trimmed by 2 bases and the J gene end by 6 bases; junction bases not matched to a gene: 4.

The V call is TRBV7-9, the J call TRBJ1-6, with 7 bases lining up with TRBD1. Sequencing was carried out using naive CD8+ T cells sorted from blood. The sequence derives from a man aged 18-30 years in good health. The CDR3 DNA follows: TGTGCCAGCAGCTTAACCCAGGGGGGTAATTCACCCCTCCACTTT. Amino acids: CASSLTQGGNSPLHF.